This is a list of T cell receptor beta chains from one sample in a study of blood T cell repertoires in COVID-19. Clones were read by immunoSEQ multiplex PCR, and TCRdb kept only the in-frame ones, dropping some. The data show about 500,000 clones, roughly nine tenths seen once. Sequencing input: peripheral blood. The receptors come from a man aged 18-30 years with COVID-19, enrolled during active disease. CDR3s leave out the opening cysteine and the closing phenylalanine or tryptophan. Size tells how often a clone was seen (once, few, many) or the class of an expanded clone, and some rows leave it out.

CDR3 protein: ASSRSSGRGAYNEQF
V gene: TRBV6-6
clone size: .

CDR3 protein: SASLLRGPYEQY
V gene: TRBV20-1
clone size: .

CDR3 protein: ATSRDRRSEKLF
V gene: TRBV15
clone size: few

CDR3 protein: ASSRGVMDSYEQY
V gene: TRBV19
clone size: .

CDR3 protein: ASSQVALAGETQY
V gene: TRBV14
clone size: .

CDR3 protein: ASSRLGTGTYEQY
V gene: TRBV2
clone size: once

CDR3 protein: ASRTLQGSGTQY
V gene: TRBV6-5
clone size: .

CDR3 protein: ASSLASSGNTIY
V gene: TRBV5-4
clone size: .

CDR3 protein: ASSLGLGPQF
V gene: TRBV12-3/TRBV12-4
clone size: few

CDR3 protein: ASGKSGTGAQGRYNEQF
V gene: TRBV2
clone size: once

CDR3 protein: ASSPQGTGSGNTIY
V gene: TRBV18
clone size: .

CDR3 protein: ASSLEGNWAF
V gene: TRBV12-3/TRBV12-4
clone size: .

CDR3 protein: ASSFRQNQPQH
V gene: TRBV12-3/TRBV12-4
clone size: .

CDR3 protein: ASSPLGGNGYT
V gene: TRBV27
clone size: .

CDR3 protein: ASSHKPETPWAF
V gene: TRBV3-1/TRBV3-2
clone size: once